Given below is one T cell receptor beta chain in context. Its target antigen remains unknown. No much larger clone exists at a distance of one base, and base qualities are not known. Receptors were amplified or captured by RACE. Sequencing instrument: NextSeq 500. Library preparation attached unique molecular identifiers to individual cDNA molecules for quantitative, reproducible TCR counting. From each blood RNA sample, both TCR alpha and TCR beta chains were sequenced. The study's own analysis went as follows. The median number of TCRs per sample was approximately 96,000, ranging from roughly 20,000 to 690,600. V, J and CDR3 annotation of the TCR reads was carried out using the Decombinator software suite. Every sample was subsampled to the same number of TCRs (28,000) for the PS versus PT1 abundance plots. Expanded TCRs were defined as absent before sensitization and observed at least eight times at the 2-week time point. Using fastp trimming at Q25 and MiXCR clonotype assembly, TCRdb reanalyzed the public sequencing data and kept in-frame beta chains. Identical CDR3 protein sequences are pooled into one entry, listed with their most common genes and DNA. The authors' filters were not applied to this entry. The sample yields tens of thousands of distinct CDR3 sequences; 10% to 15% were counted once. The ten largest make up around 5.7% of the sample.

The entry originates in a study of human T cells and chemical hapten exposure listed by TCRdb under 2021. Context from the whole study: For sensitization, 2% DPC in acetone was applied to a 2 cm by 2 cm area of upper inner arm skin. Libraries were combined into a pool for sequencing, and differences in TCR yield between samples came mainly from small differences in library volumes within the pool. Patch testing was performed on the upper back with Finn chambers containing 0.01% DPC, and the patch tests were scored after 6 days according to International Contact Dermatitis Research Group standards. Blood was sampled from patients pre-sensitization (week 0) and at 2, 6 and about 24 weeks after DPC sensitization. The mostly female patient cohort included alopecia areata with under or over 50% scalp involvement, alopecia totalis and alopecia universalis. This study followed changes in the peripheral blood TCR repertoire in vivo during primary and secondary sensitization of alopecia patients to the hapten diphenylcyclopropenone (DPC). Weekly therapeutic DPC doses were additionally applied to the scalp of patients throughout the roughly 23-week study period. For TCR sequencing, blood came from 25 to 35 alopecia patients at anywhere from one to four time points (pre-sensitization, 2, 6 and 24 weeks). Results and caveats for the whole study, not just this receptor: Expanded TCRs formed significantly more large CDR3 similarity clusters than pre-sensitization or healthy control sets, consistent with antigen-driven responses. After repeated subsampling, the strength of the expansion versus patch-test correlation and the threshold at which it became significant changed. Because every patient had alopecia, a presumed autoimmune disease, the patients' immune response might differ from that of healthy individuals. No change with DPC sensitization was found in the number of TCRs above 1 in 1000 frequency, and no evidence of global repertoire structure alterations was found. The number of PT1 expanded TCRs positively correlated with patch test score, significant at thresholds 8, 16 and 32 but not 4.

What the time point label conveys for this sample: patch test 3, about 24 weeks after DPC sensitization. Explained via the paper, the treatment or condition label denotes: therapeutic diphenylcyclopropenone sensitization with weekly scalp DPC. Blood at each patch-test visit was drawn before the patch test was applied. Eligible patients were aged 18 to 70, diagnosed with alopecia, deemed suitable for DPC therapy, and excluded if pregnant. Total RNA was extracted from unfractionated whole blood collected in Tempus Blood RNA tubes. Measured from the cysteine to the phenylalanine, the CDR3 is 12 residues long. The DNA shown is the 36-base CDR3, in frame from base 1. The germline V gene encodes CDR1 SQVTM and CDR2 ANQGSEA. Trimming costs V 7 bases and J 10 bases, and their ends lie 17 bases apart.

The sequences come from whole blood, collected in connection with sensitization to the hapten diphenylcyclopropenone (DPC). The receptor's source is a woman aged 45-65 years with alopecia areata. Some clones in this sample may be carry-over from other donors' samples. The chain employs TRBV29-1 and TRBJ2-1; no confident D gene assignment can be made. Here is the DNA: TGCAGCGGGGAACCCCCCCCGGGCGAGCAGTTCTTC. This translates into CSGEPPPGEQFF.